The 2 T cell receptor beta chains presented below share a single source sample, sequenced in a study of cytomegalovirus exposure and HLA in healthy donors. The PCR made use of 60 Vbeta and 13 Jbeta primers. TCRdb keeps only in-frame clones here, not all; method: immunoSEQ multiplex PCR. Here the sample spans roughly 150,000 clones, 82% being singletons. Material: PBMCs. These receptors all come from a man aged 30-40 years in good health and CMV-seropositive.

The V and J genes are TRBV12-5 and TRBJ1-4, with a tentative D call TRBD1 (5 bases). The germline V and J ends were trimmed by 2 bases and 10 bases, with 23 bases remaining between them. The CDR3 consists of 17 residues. The V gene's germline CDR1 is LGHNT and CDR2 FRNRAP. This CDR3 reads CASGLTQPGRGLGKLFF. CDR3 sequence (DNA): TGTGCTAGTGGTTTGACTCAGCCGGGACGGGGGTTAGGAAAACTGTTTTTT.

V usage is TRBV19 and J usage is TRBJ2-3, with 8 bases fitting TRBD2. This CDR3 comprises 16 residues. In germline, CDR1 is LNHDA, CDR2 SQIVND (reference sequence). V was pared by 5 bases and J by 5 bases, with 12 bases of the junction left unmatched. CDR3 nucleotide sequence: TGTGCCAGTAGTGACCCTCGGGGACTAGAACTAGATACGCAGTATTTT. This encodes CASSDPRGLELDTQYF.